The T cell receptor (beta chain) under discussion was sequenced for a study of T cell responses to AZD1222 COVID-19 vaccine. Clones were read by immunoSEQ multiplex PCR, and TCRdb kept only the in-frame ones, dropping some. The profile shows approximately 150,000 clones, roughly 90% of them singletons. Study-level points and caveats: Donors in the cohort were predominantly white British and more often female, and clonal diversity was possibly underestimated.

The CDR3 is made up of 13 amino acids. J gave up 5 bases and V 6 bases, and 5 bases lay outside the gene matches. On this clone itself: Its specificity is unknown.

This rearrangement joins TRBV12-3 or TRBV12-4 to TRBJ1-1; the match to TRBD1 covers 8 bases. The source is an adult who received the AZD1222 COVID-19 vaccine. Sequences were derived from peripheral blood, sampled 28 days after the second AZD1222 dose. Here the CDR3 reads CASRRDRRTEAFF. DNA for the CDR3: TGTGCCAGCAGACGGGACAGGAGGACTGAAGCTTTCTTT.